These T cell receptor beta chains were read from a single sample in a study of cytomegalovirus exposure and HLA in healthy donors. Assay used: immunoSEQ multiplex PCR; TCRdb lists only in-frame clones, some missing. The sample includes around 63,000 clones. Specimen: PBMCs. These receptors all stem from a woman in her thirties in good health and CMV-seronegative. Each CDR3 is given with its conserved first and last residue. A D gene is named only where the DNA matches it firmly.

v_call	cdr3_length	j_call	d_call	cdr3_aa	cdr3_nt
TRBV6-1	11	TRBJ1-1	.	CASISGNEAFF	TGTGCCAGCATCTCCGGGAATGAAGCTTTCTTT
TRBV27	13	TRBJ1-5	.	CASGEEGYQPQHF	TGTGCCAGCGGCGAGGAGGGGTATCAGCCCCAGCATTTT
TRBV18	14	TRBJ2-3	TRBD2	CASSQREGTDTQYF	TGTGCCAGCTCACAGCGGGAGGGCACAGATACGCAGTATTTT
TRBV5-1	13	TRBJ2-3	TRBD1	CASHTLQGDTQYF	TGCGCCAGCCACACATTACAGGGGGATACGCAGTATTTT
TRBV5-1	14	TRBJ2-4	.	CASSLVPEVNIQYF	TGCGCCAGCAGCTTGGTGCCCGAGGTTAACATTCAGTACTTC
TRBV28	18	TRBJ1-1	TRBD1	CASSSVWTGGIEWVEAFF	TGTGCCAGCAGTTCTGTGTGGACAGGGGGAATTGAATGGGTTGAAGCTTTCTTT
TRBV30	13	TRBJ2-5	.	CAWSQGSGPTQYF	TGTGCCTGGAGCCAAGGATCGGGTCCGACCCAGTACTTC
TRBV4-2	13	TRBJ1-1	.	CASSQVTGEGAFF	TGTGCCAGCAGCCAAGTCACGGGGGAGGGGGCTTTCTTT
TRBV28	14	TRBJ1-6	TRBD1	CAGNTGQYNSPLHF	TGTGCCGGAAATACGGGACAGTATAATTCACCCCTCCACTTT
TRBV10-1	14	TRBJ2-7	TRBD2	CASSGSGRPYEQYF	TGCGCCAGCAGTGGTAGCGGGAGACCCTACGAGCAGTACTTC
TRBV7-8	14	TRBJ1-2	.	CASSLGGASYGYTF	TGTGCCAGCAGCTTAGGCGGAGCGAGCTATGGCTACACCTTC
TRBV28	13	TRBJ1-5	.	CASRAYNNQPQHF	TGTGCCAGCAGAGCGTATAACAATCAGCCCCAGCATTTT
TRBV29-1	13	TRBJ1-1	.	CSVEDTGKGEAFF	TGCAGCGTTGAAGATACAGGGAAGGGTGAAGCTTTCTTT
TRBV6-5	15	TRBJ1-6	.	CASSYGWGGDSPLHF	TGTGCCAGCAGTTACGGTTGGGGGGGGGATTCACCCCTCCACTTT
TRBV7-3	13	TRBJ1-6	TRBD1	CASSFDRGSPLHF	TGTGCCAGCAGCTTCGACAGGGGTTCACCCCTCCACTTT
TRBV9	14	TRBJ1-1	.	CASSWGGVDTEDFF	TGTGCCAGCAGCTGGGGGGGGGTAGACACTGAAGATTTCTTT
TRBV30	13	TRBJ1-2	.	CAWSVGGYHGYTF	TGTGCCTGGAGTGTCGGGGGGTACCATGGCTACACCTTC
TRBV7-2	19	TRBJ2-7	TRBD2	CASSSRDPGLAGAPSEQYF	TGTGCCAGCAGCTCCCGAGATCCGGGACTAGCGGGGGCCCCCAGTGAGCAGTACTTC
TRBV5-1	17	TRBJ1-1	TRBD1	CASSMDRVWESNTEAFF	TGCGCCAGCAGCATGGACAGGGTATGGGAGTCTAACACTGAAGCTTTCTTT
TRBV27	12	TRBJ2-3	.	CASNFPTDTQYF	TGTGCCAGCAACTTCCCCACAGATACGCAGTATTTT
TRBV6-5	14	TRBJ1-5	.	CASSRRDSNQPQHF	TGTGCCAGCAGCCGACGGGATAGCAATCAGCCCCAGCATTTT
TRBV28	11	TRBJ2-7	.	CASSSGFEQYF	TGTGCCAGCAGTTCAGGGTTCGAGCAGTACTTC
TRBV7-2	15	TRBJ2-7	TRBD2	CASSLVLAASYEQYF	TGTGCCAGCAGCTTAGTTCTAGCGGCCTCCTACGAGCAGTACTTC
TRBV4-3	16	TRBJ2-2	TRBD1	CASSQDRAGGAGELFF	TGCGCCAGCAGCCAAGATCGGGCAGGGGGCGCCGGGGAGCTGTTTTTT
TRBV25-1	15	TRBJ2-5	TRBD2	CASSEVAGGQETQYF	TGTGCCAGCAGCGAGGTAGCGGGGGGCCAAGAGACCCAGTACTTC
TRBV4-1	16	TRBJ2-1	TRBD2	CASSLSSGRTLNEQFF	TGCGCCAGCAGCCTCTCCTCCGGGAGGACCCTAAATGAGCAGTTCTTC
TRBV30	14	TRBJ2-1	.	CAWGGLAVYNEQFF	TGTGCCTGGGGGGGGCTAGCGGTATACAATGAGCAGTTCTTC
TRBV27	16	TRBJ2-7	TRBD1	CASSSGARGHGAEQYF	TGTGCCAGCAGTTCCGGCGCCAGGGGGCATGGGGCCGAGCAGTACTTC
TRBV4-1	21	TRBJ2-6	TRBD1	CASSSIGGWGQGRPGANVLTF	TGCGCCAGCAGTTCCATAGGGGGCTGGGGCCAGGGTCGCCCTGGGGCCAACGTCCTGACTTTC
TRBV18	16	TRBJ1-1	.	CASSPPGGGMNTEAFF	TGTGCCAGCTCACCACCCGGGGGTGGGATGAACACTGAAGCTTTCTTT